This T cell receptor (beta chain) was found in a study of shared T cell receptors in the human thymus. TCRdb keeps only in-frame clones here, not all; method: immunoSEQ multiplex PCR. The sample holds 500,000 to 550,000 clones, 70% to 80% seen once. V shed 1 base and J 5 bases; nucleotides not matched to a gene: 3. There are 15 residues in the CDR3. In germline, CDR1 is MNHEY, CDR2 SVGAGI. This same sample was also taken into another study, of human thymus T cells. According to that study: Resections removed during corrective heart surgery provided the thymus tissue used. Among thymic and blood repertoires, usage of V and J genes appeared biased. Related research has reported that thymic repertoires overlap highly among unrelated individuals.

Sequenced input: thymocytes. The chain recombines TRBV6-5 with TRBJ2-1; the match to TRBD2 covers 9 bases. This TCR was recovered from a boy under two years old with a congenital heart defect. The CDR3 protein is CASSYWLAGNNEQFF. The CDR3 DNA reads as TGTGCCAGCAGTTACTGGCTAGCGGGAAACAATGAGCAGTTCTTC.